These T cell receptor beta chains were read from a single sample in a study of blood T cells in healthy people across ages. A single record per CDR3 protein comes from TCRdb applying MiXCR to the 5' RACE reads. Seen here are roughly 2 million distinct CDR3 sequences, 49% observed once, and the top ten hold 2.1%. The sample consisted of blood. These receptors were taken from a woman between 40 and 50 years old in good health. Each CDR3 is given with its conserved first and last residue.

cdr3_aa v_call
CASSLGGVPGGDTQYF TRBV5-1
CASSYGIGMGPDTQYF TRBV6-5
CASSPDRGHEQYF TRBV27
CASSLGHHYGYTF TRBV5-5
CASSTPTGSGMNTEAFF TRBV7-2
CASSQGGDEANQETQYF TRBV4-3
CASTQGGSYNEQFF TRBV5-1
CASSLGDRRNNEQFF TRBV7-2
CSARTLGRGNTEAFF TRBV20-1
CASSSLAGPQETQYF TRBV7-2
CANPAEGRNYGYTF TRBV5-8
CASSLSGQGSQPRHF TRBV7-2
CSVVIGADTQYF TRBV29-1
CASSLDRWRDEQYF TRBV11-2
CASSLGESYNEQFF TRBV5-1
CASSSTGTGVFHEQYF TRBV11-2
CASRNLQGPSGETQYF TRBV6-5
CAIMGSGGLSSYNEQFF TRBV10-3
CASSESGYLGYTF TRBV25-1
CASSYWGLNTDTQYF TRBV6-6
CASEISRGNSPLHF TRBV6-2/TRBV6-3
CASSFRKGQFNEQFF TRBV7-8
CASSYGEGARIYGYTF TRBV6-5
CASSPEGQGFHEQFF TRBV9
CASRTGGTSMRQFF TRBV25-1
CASSYRVGQGGKNQPQHF TRBV6-5
CATRARRGRAEAFF TRBV27
CASSALAGQETQYF TRBV5-1